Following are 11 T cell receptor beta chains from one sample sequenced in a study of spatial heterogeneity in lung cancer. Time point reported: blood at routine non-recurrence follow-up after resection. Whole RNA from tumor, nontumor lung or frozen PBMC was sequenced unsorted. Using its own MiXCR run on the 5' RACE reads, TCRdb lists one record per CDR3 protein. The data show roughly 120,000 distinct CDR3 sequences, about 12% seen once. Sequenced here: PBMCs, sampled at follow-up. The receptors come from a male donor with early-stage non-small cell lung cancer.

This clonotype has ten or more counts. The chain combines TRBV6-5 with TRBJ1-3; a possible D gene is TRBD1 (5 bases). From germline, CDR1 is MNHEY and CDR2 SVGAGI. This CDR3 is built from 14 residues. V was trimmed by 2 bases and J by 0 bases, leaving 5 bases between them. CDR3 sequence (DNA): TGTGCCAGCAGTTACGGGGGCTCTGGAAACACCATATATTTT. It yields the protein CASSYGGSGNTIYF.

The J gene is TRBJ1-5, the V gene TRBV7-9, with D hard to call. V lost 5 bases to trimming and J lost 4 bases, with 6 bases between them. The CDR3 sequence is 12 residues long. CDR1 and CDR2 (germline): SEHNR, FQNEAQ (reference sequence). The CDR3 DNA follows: TGTGCCAGCAGCCGCATAAATCAGCCCCAGCATTTT. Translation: CASSRINQPQHF. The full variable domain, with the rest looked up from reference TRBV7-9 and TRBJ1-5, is DTGVSQNPRHKITKRGQNVTFRCDPISEHNRLYWYRQTLGQGPEFLTYFQNEAQLEKSRLLSDRFSAERPKGSFSTLEIQRTEQGDSAMYLCASSRINQPQHFGDGTRLSIL.

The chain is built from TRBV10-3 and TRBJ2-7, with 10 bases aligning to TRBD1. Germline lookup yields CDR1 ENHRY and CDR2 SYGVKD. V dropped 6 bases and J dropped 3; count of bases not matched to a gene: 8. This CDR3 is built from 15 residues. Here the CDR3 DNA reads TGTGCCATCAGAGCCGGGACAGGGGACTTCTACGAGCAGTACTTC. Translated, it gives CAIRAGTGDFYEQYF.

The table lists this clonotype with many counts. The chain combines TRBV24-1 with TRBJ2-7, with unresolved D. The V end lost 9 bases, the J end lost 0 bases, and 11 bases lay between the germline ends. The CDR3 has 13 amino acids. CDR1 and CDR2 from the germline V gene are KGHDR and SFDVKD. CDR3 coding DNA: TGTGCCACCGAGTCCCCTTACTCCTACGAGCAGTACTTC. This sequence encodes CATESPYSYEQYF.

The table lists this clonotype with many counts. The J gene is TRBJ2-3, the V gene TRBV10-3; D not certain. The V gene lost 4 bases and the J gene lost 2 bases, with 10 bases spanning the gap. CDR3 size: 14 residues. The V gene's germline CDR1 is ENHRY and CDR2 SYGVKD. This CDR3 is CAISVSRDTDTQYF. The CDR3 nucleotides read TGTGCCATCAGTGTGTCTAGGGACACAGATACGCAGTATTTT.

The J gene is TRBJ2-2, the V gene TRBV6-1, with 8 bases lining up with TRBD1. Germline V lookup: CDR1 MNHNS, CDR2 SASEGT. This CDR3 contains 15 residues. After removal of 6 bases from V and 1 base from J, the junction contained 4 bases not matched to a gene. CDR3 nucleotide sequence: TGTGCCAGCAGGACGACAGGGGTGAACACCGGGGAGCTGTTTTTT. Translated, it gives CASRTTGVNTGELFF.

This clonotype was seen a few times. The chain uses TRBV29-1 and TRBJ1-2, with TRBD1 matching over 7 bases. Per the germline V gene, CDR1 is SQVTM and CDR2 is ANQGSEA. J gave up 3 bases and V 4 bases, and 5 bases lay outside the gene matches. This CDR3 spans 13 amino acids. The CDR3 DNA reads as TGCAGCGTTGTAGGAGGGGGCGACTATGGCTACACCTTC. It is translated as CSVVGGGDYGYTF.

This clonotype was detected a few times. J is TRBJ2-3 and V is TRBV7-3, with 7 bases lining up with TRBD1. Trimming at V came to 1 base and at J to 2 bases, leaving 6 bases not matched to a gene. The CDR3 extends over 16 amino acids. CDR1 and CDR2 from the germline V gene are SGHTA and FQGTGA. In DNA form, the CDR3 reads TGTGCCAGCAGCTTAAAGGCACAGGGGTCCACAGATACGCAGTATTTT. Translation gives CASSLKAQGSTDTQYF.

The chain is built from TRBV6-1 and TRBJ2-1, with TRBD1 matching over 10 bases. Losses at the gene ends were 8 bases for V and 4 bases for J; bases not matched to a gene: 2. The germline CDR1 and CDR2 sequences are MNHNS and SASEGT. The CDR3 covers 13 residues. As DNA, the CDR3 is TGTGCCAGCTGGGACAGGGGATACAATGAGCAGTTCTTC. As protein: CASWDRGYNEQFF.

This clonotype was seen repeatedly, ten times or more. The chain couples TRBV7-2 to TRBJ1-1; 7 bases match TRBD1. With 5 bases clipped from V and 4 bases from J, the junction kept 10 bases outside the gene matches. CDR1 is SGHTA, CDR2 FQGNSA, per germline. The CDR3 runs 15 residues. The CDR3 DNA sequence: TGTGCCAGCAGCCCCAATCCGACAGGGACCACTGAAGCTTTCTTT. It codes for CASSPNPTGTTEAFF.

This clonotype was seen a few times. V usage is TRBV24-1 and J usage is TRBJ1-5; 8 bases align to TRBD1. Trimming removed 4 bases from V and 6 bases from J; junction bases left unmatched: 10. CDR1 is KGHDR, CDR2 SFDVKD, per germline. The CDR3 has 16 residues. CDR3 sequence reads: CATSDPGTGGLQPQHF. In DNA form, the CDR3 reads TGTGCCACCAGTGACCCCGGGACAGGAGGCCTTCAGCCCCAGCATTTT.